This T cell receptor beta chain was found in a study of patients with pleural tuberculosis. This CDR3 has 16 amino acids. The ends were cut back, 3 bases at V and 0 bases at J, with 12 bases in the middle. There are many counts of this clonotype. TCRdb reprocessed the reads with MiXCR, giving one entry per CDR3 protein. The sample has about 50,000 distinct CDR3 sequences, around 7% seen once. This clonotype originated in a human donor with pleural tuberculosis. The chain has TRBV12-3 or TRBV12-4 and TRBJ1-5; the D gene is possibly TRBD1 (5 bases). CDR3 coding DNA: TGTGCCAGCAGTTTCGCAGGGTCCGTTAGCAATCAGCCCCAGCATTTT. Translated, it gives CASSFAGSVSNQPQHF.